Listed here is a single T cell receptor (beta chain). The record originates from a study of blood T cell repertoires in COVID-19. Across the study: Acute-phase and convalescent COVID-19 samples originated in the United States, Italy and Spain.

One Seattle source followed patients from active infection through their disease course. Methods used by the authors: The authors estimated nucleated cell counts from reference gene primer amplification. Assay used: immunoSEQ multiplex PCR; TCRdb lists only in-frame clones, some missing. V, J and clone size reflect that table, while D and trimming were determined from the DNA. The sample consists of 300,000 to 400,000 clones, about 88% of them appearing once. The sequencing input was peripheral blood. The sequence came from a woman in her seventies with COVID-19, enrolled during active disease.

The CDR3 DNA reads as TGTGCCAGCGGGACTTCCGGGACTAAGCGAGAGACCCAGTACTTC. It yields the protein CASGTSGTKRETQYF. The chain is built from TRBV25-1 and TRBJ2-5; 7 bases map to TRBD2. Per the germline V gene, CDR1 is MGHDK and CDR2 is SYGVNS. J lost 4 bases, V lost 8 bases, and 13 bases had no gene match. CDR3 length: 15 amino acids.